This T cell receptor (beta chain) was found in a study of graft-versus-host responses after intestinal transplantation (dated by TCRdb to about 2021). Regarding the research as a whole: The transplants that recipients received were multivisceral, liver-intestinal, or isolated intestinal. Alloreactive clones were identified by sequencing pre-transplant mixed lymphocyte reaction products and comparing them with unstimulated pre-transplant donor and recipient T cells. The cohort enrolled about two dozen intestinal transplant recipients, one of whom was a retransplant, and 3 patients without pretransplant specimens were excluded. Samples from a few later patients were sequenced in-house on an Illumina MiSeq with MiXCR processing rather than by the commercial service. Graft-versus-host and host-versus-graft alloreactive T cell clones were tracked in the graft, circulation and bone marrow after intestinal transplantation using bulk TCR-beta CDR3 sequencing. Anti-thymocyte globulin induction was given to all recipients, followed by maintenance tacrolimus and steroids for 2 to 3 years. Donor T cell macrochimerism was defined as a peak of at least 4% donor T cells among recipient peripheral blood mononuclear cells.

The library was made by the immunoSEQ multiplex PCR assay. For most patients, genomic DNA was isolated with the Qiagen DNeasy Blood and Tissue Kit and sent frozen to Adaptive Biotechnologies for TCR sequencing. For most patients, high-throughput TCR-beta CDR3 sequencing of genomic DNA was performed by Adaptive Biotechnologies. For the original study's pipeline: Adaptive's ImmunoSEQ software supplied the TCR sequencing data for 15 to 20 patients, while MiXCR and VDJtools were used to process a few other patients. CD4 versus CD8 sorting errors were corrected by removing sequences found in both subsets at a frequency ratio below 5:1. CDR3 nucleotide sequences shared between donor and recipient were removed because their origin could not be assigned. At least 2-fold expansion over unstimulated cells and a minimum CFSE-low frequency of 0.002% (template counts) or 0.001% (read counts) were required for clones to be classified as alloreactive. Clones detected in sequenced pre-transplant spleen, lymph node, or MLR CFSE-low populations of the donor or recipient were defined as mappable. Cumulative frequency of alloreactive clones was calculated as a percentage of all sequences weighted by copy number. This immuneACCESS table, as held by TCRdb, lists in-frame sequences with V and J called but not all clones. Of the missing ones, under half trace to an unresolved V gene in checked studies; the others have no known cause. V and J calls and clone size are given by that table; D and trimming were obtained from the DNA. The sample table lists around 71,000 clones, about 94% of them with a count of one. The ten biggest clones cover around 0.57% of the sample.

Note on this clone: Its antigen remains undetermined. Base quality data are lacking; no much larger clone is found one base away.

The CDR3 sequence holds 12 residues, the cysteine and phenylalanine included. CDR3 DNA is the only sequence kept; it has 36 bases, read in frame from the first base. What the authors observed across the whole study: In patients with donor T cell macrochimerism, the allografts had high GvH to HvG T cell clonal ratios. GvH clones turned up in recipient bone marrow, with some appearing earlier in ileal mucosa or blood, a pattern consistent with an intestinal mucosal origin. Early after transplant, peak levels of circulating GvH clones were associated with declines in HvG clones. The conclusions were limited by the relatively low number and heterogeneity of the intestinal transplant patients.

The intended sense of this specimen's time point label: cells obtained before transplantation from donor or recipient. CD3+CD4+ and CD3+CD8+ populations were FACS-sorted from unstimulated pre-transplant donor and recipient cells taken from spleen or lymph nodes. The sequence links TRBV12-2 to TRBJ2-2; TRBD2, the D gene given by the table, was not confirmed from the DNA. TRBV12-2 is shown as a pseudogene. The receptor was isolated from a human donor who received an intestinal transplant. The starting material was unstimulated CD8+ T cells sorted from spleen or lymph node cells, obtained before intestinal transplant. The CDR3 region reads CASRLKSGELFF. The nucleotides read TGTGCAAGTCGCTTAAAGAGCGGGGAGCTGTTTTTT.